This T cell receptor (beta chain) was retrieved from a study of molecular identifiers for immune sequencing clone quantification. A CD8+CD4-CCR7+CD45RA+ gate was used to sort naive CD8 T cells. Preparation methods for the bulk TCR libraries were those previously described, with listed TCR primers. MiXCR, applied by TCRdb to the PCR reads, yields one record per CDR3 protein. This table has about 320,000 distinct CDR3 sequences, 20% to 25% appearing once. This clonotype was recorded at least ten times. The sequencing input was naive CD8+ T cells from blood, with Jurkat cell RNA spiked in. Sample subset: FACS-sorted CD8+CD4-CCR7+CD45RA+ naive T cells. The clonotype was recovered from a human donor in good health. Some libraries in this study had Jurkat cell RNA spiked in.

For the CDR3, the DNA is TGCGCCAGCAGCCAAGCAGAGAACAGCGAGTACTATGGCTACACCTTC. Translating it yields CASSQAENSEYYGYTF. J is TRBJ1-2 and V is TRBV4-1, with unresolved D. This CDR3 region has 16 residues. Trimming shortened V by 1 base and J by 3 bases, and 15 bases separated the two germline ends. CDR1 is MGHRA, CDR2 YSYEKL, per germline.